The rows below give T cell receptor beta chains drawn from one sample of a study of blood T cell repertoires in COVID-19. Assay: immunoSEQ multiplex PCR; the TCRdb copy retains only in-frame clones and omits some. The table has approximately 500,000 clones, approximately 87% seen once; the top ten hold approximately 2%. What was sequenced was PBMCs or T cells enriched from blood (not recorded which). These receptors all stem from a middle-aged woman who had recovered from COVID-19. CDR3s include the opening cysteine and the closing phenylalanine or tryptophan. D genes are given only for firm matches. Expanded clones get a size class; other rows say once, few or many, or leave the size out.

abundance,v_gene,j_gene,d_gene,CDR3aa,CDR3nt
.,TRBV6-6,TRBJ2-1,.,CASSARDYNEQFF,TGTGCCAGCAGTGCCCGGGACTACAATGAGCAGTTCTTC
.,TRBV9,TRBJ1-2,.,CASSVGETESYGYTF,TGTGCCAGCAGCGTAGGCGAAACAGAGAGCTATGGCTACACCTTC
.,TRBV24-1,TRBJ2-3,TRBD1,CATSGGAYRGRTDTQYF,TGTGCCACCAGTGGTGGGGCCTACAGGGGGCGAACAGATACGCAGTATTTT
.,TRBV14,TRBJ2-3,TRBD1,CASSLRGTGADTQYF,TGTGCCAGCAGCCTAAGGGGGACAGGGGCAGATACGCAGTATTTT
.,TRBV18,TRBJ1-1,.,CASSPPAPQVNTEAFF,TGTGCCAGCTCACCACCGGCCCCTCAGGTGAACACTGAAGCTTTCTTT
.,TRBV27,TRBJ2-3,TRBD2,CASSFLGLALTDTQYF,TGTGCCAGCAGTTTTTTAGGACTAGCGTTGACAGATACGCAGTATTTT
.,TRBV5-1,TRBJ2-5,.,CASSQRTQETQYF,TGCGCCAGCAGCCAGCGGACCCAAGAGACCCAGTACTTC
once,TRBV6-5,TRBJ2-2,.,CASSLYTGELFF,TGTGCCAGCAGTTTATACACCGGGGAGCTGTTTTTT
.,TRBV18,TRBJ1-3,.,CASSPRQQSSGNTIYF,TGTGCCAGCTCACCGAGACAGCAAAGCTCTGGAAACACCATATATTTT
.,TRBV29-1,TRBJ1-2,.,CSVGGGGDGYTF,TGCAGCGTTGGGGGAGGGGGAGATGGCTACACCTTC
.,TRBV2,TRBJ1-5,.,CASSERGVFQPQHF,TGTGCCAGCAGTGAACGGGGTGTGTTTCAGCCCCAGCATTTT
.,TRBV21-1,TRBJ2-7,.,CASSSVSGRANEQYF,TGTGCCAGCAGTAGCGTAAGCGGGAGGGCAAACGAGCAGTACTTC
.,TRBV20-1,TRBJ2-3,TRBD2,CSASRTSGRAADTQYF,TGCAGTGCTAGTCGGACTAGCGGGAGGGCCGCAGATACGCAGTATTTT
.,TRBV24-1,TRBJ1-2,TRBD1,CATSDPPGQGDGYTF,TGTGCCACCAGTGACCCCCCCGGACAGGGGGATGGCTACACCTTC
.,TRBV18,TRBJ1-2,TRBD1,CASSYRGTGYGYTF,TGTGCCAGCTCGTACAGGGGGACCGGCTATGGCTACACCTTC
.,TRBV30,TRBJ2-7,TRBD1,CAGRAGQGVYEQYF,TGTGCCGGACGAGCGGGACAGGGCGTGTACGAGCAGTACTTC
.,TRBV29-1,TRBJ1-1,.,CSVINRRLNTEAFF,TGCAGCGTTATAAACAGGCGACTGAACACTGAAGCTTTCTTT
.,TRBV7-2,TRBJ1-4,TRBD1,CASSPRMGDREKLFF,TGTGCCAGCAGCCCTCGCATGGGGGACAGGGAAAAACTGTTTTTT
.,TRBV9,TRBJ2-7,TRBD1,CASSPGQGWNEQYF,TGTGCCAGCAGCCCGGGACAGGGATGGAACGAGCAGTACTTC
many,TRBV10-1,TRBJ2-3,TRBD2,CASSESGLAENTDTQYF,TGCGCCAGCAGTGAGTCCGGACTAGCGGAAAACACAGATACGCAGTATTTT
.,TRBV5-6,TRBJ1-1,.,CASSLGRGFDYTEAFF,TGTGCCAGCAGCTTGGGCAGGGGCTTTGATTACACTGAAGCTTTCTTT
.,TRBV29-1,TRBJ2-1,TRBD2,CSAGGLEQFF,TGCAGCGCGGGGGGACTCGAGCAGTTCTTC
.,TRBV2,TRBJ2-3,.,CASSRTPLGDTQYF,TGTGCCAGCAGTCGGACTCCTCTGGGAGATACGCAGTATTTT
.,TRBV7-2,TRBJ2-7,TRBD1,CASSSSPDRVSYEQYF,TGTGCCAGCAGCTCTTCGCCTGACAGGGTTTCTTACGAGCAGTACTTC
few,TRBV2,TRBJ1-2,.,CASSEARETNYGYTF,TGTGCCAGCAGTGAAGCACGGGAAACTAACTATGGCTACACCTTC
few,TRBV5-6,TRBJ1-3,.,CASSLGGHRVGNTIYF,TGTGCCAGCAGCTTGGGGGGACACCGAGTCGGAAACACCATATATTTT
once,TRBV27,TRBJ1-1,.,CASSLYARENTEAFF,TGTGCCAGCAGTTTATACGCCAGGGAGAACACTGAAGCTTTCTTT
.,TRBV27,TRBJ1-5,.,CASSLAGNDFAKPQHF,TGTGCCAGCAGTTTGGCAGGGAATGATTTCGCGAAGCCCCAGCATTTT
.,TRBV10-2,TRBJ2-7,TRBD1,CASSESQGTSYEQYF,TGCGCCAGCAGTGAGTCACAGGGGACCAGCTACGAGCAGTACTTC
few,TRBV3-1/TRBV3-2,TRBJ2-7,.,CASSQDKAAYYEQYF,TGTGCCAGCAGCCAAGATAAGGCGGCCTACTACGAGCAGTACTTC
.,TRBV15,TRBJ2-2,TRBD2,CATRVGGLAGRYTGELFF,TGTGCCACCAGAGTGGGGGGCCTAGCGGGACGGTACACCGGGGAGCTGTTTTTT
.,TRBV4-2,TRBJ2-1,.,CASSQGAAPNNEQFF,TGTGCCAGCAGCCAAGGGGCTGCTCCTAACAATGAGCAGTTCTTC
.,TRBV6-4,TRBJ2-1,TRBD2,CASSVTSGSRYNEQFF,TGTGCCAGCAGTGTGACTAGCGGGAGTAGATACAATGAGCAGTTCTTC
.,TRBV6-4,TRBJ2-3,.,CASEFWMPATWDTQYF,TGTGCCAGCGAGTTTTGGATGCCGGCGACATGGGATACGCAGTATTTT
.,TRBV11-3,TRBJ2-1,.,CASSSQGGRRNEQFF,TGTGCCAGCAGCTCCCAGGGGGGCCGCAGGAATGAGCAGTTCTTC
.,TRBV2,TRBJ2-2,.,CASSQGYANTGELFF,TGTGCCAGCAGTCAGGGTTACGCGAACACCGGGGAGCTGTTTTTT
few,TRBV7-2,TRBJ2-1,TRBD2,CASSLSFGGNEQFF,TGTGCCAGCAGCTTATCCTTCGGGGGGAATGAGCAGTTCTTC
.,TRBV6-6,TRBJ1-1,.,CASSYSASAEAFF,TGTGCCAGCAGTTACTCTGCCAGCGCTGAAGCTTTCTTT
.,TRBV5-6,TRBJ1-5,.,CASSYAGNNQPQHF,TGTGCCAGCAGCTACGCGGGGAACAATCAGCCCCAGCATTTT
.,TRBV2,TRBJ2-3,.,CASSDALADTDTQYF,TGTGCCAGCAGTGATGCACTAGCAGATACAGATACGCAGTATTTT
.,TRBV7-8,TRBJ2-1,TRBD2,CASSLYWREGSYNEQFF,TGTGCCAGCAGCTTATATTGGCGGGAGGGCTCCTACAATGAGCAGTTCTTC
.,TRBV24-1,TRBJ2-1,TRBD2,CATSDEREGPYNEQFF,TGTGCCACCAGTGATGAGCGGGAGGGCCCCTACAATGAGCAGTTCTTC
.,TRBV10-1,TRBJ1-1,TRBD1,CASSRQGTEAFF,TGCGCCAGCAGTCGACAGGGCACTGAAGCTTTCTTT
.,TRBV6-4,TRBJ2-2,TRBD2,CASSLSGANTGELFF,TGTGCCAGCAGCCTTAGCGGGGCGAACACCGGGGAGCTGTTTTTT
.,TRBV10-3,TRBJ2-7,TRBD2,CAIRATSGSYEQYF,TGTGCCATCCGGGCGACTAGCGGGAGCTACGAGCAGTACTTC
.,TRBV4-3,TRBJ2-7,.,CASSQGHGTSYYEQYF,TGCGCCAGCAGCCAAGGTCACGGGACATCCTACTACGAGCAGTACTTC
.,TRBV18,TRBJ2-7,TRBD2,CASSPLGEGPDEQYF,TGTGCCAGCTCACCATTAGGGGAGGGCCCAGACGAGCAGTACTTC
.,TRBV6-5,TRBJ1-4,TRBD1,CASSKTGGVEKLFF,TGTGCCAGCAGTAAAACAGGGGGCGTTGAAAAACTGTTTTTT
.,TRBV6-5,TRBJ1-1,TRBD1,CASSKTGTNTEAFF,TGTGCCAGCAGCAAGACAGGGACGAACACTGAAGCTTTCTTT
.,TRBV2,TRBJ1-3,TRBD1,CASKGGTGSSGNTIYF,TGTGCCAGCAAGGGGGGGACAGGGTCTTCTGGAAACACCATATATTTT
.,TRBV19,TRBJ2-7,.,CASSIEGRDGYYEQYF,TGTGCCAGTAGTATAGAAGGGCGGGATGGTTACTACGAGCAGTACTTC
.,TRBV11-2,TRBJ2-1,.,CASSPPRARDNEQFF,TGTGCCAGCAGCCCGCCCAGGGCAAGAGACAATGAGCAGTTCTTC
.,TRBV5-1,TRBJ2-2,TRBD2,CASSLLVLADYTGELFF,TGCGCCAGCAGCCTCTTGGTTCTAGCGGACTACACCGGGGAGCTGTTTTTT
.,TRBV27,TRBJ1-1,TRBD1,CASMVGLRGTERNTEAFF,TGTGCCAGCATGGTAGGTCTACGTGGGACAGAGCGTAACACTGAAGCTTTCTTT